The next 23 T cell receptor beta chains were all read from a single sample in a study of cytomegalovirus exposure and HLA in healthy donors. Libraries were prepared by immunoSEQ multiplex PCR; TCRdb keeps only in-frame clonotypes and omits some of them. The table shows some 160,000 clones, with roughly 92% occurring only once. Specimen: PBMCs. These receptors originate from a man aged 18 to 35 in good health and CMV-seronegative.

This clone was found once. This chain uses TRBV11-3 with TRBJ2-3, with D possibly TRBD2 on 6 matching bases. The CDR3 is made up of 14 amino acids. The germline V gene encodes CDR1 SGHNT and CDR2 YENEEA. Trimming stripped 1 base from V and 3 bases from J, with 8 bases between. CDR3 in DNA: TGTGCCAGCAGCTTAGGGAGCGGGACAGATACGCAGTATTTT. As protein: CASSLGSGTDTQYF.

V and J are TRBV27 and TRBJ1-1; 9 bases line up with TRBD1. This CDR3 is 13 amino acids long. J was trimmed by 10 bases and V by 3 bases; bases with no gene match: 6. Looked up from germline, CDR1 is MNHEY and CDR2 is SMNVEV (reference sequence). CDR3: CASSFPGQGLAFF. CDR3 DNA sequence: TGTGCCAGCAGTTTCCCCGGACAGGGGTTAGCTTTCTTT.

The chain recombines TRBV10-3 with TRBJ2-1, with TRBD2 as a possible D gene (6 bases). CDR1 ENHRY and CDR2 SYGVKD come from the germline V gene. V lost 0 bases and J lost 4, with 13 bases in between. The CDR3 loop spans 16 amino acids. The CDR3 region is CAISESRRELYNEQFF. As DNA, the CDR3 is TGTGCCATCAGTGAGTCGAGGCGGGAACTATACAATGAGCAGTTCTTC.

V gene TRBV6-5 combines with J gene TRBJ1-6; 7 bases match TRBD1. Germline V gene data show CDR1 as MNHEY and CDR2 as SVGAGI. Unmatched junction bases numbered 9, after V lost 6 bases and J lost 7 bases. There are 15 residues in the CDR3. CDR3 region: CASRQTGKPNSPLHF. Written as DNA, the CDR3 is TGTGCCAGCAGACAGACAGGGAAGCCCAATTCACCCCTCCACTTT.

The chain couples TRBV2 to TRBJ2-5; D may be TRBD2 (6 bases). This CDR3 is 14 amino acids long. Germline CDR1 and CDR2: SNHLY and FYNNEI. The V end was cut by 4 bases, the J end by 0 bases, with 9 bases between. CDR3 sequence: CASSGRTNQETQYF. The CDR3 DNA sequence: TGTGCCAGCAGTGGGCGGACTAACCAAGAGACCCAGTACTTC.

The genes are TRBV4-3 and TRBJ1-1; D perhaps matches TRBD1 (5 bases). CDR3 length: 15 residues. Looked up from germline, CDR1 is LGHNA and CDR2 is YSLEER. V lost 6 bases and J lost 4, with 18 bases in between. The CDR3 region has the DNA TGCGCCAGCAGTTACACCGGCCGGGGGAGCACTGAAGCTTTCTTT. Residues: CASSYTGRGSTEAFF.

This chain connects TRBV2 to TRBJ2-5, with D perhaps matching TRBD2 (5 bases). The ends were cut back, 5 bases at V and 9 bases at J, with 16 bases in the middle. There are 13 residues in the CDR3. Germline CDR1 and CDR2: SNHLY and FYNNEI. The CDR3 loop is CASSNGLPGSQYF. In DNA form, the CDR3 reads TGTGCCAGCAGTAACGGACTCCCAGGCTCCCAGTACTTC.

This chain links TRBV10-2 with TRBJ2-1; 10 bases agree with TRBD2. The V gene end was trimmed by 8 bases and the J gene end by 3 bases; junction bases not matched to a gene: 10. In germline, CDR1 is WSHSY, CDR2 SAAADI. This CDR3 is built from 16 residues. The CDR3 nucleotides are TGCGCCAGCGGCAGGTCAGCGGGAGGGAACTACAATGAGCAGTTCTTC. Its protein is CASGRSAGGNYNEQFF.

The V and J genes are TRBV5-1 and TRBJ2-4, with 8 bases fitting TRBD2. CDR1 is SGHRS and CDR2 is YFSETQ in the germline V gene. The CDR3 has 15 residues. After removal of 4 bases from V and 14 bases from J, the junction contained 17 bases not matched to a gene. CDR3 sequence: CASSAGGAPNIGEYF. In DNA, the CDR3 is TGCGCCAGCAGCGCCGGGGGGGCCCCAAACATTGGGGAGTACTTC.

This sequence joins TRBV6-1 and TRBJ2-3, with 8 bases that match TRBD1. J lost 4 bases, V lost 6 bases, and 3 bases had no gene match. The CDR3 has 13 amino acids. Germline assignment: CDR1 MNHNS and CDR2 SASEGT. In DNA, the CDR3 is TGTGCCAGCAGCGGACAGGGCCCAGATACGCAGTATTTT. Protein product: CASSGQGPDTQYF.

J is TRBJ2-6 and V is TRBV9, with 10 bases lining up with TRBD1. CDR1 and CDR2 (germline): SGDLS, YYNGEE. V lost 2 bases to trimming and J lost 0 bases; unmatched junction nucleotides: 5. This CDR3 is 18 amino acids long. The CDR3 loop is CASSVTGQGYSGANVLTF. The DNA for the CDR3 is TGTGCCAGCAGCGTGACGGGACAGGGGTACTCTGGGGCCAACGTCCTGACTTTC.

The chain links TRBV11-3 to TRBJ2-5; no definite D call. V lost 1 base and J lost 0, with 9 bases in between. The germline CDR1 and CDR2 sequences are SGHNT and YENEEA. This CDR3 has 15 residues. Written as DNA, the CDR3 is TGTGCCAGCAGCTTAGGGGTGACACACCAAGAGACCCAGTACTTC. It yields the protein CASSLGVTHQETQYF.

DNA of the CDR3: TGTGCCAGCAGTGTCCACAGGGACACCGGGGAGCTGTTTTTT. It yields the protein CASSVHRDTGELFF. The J gene is TRBJ2-2, the V gene TRBV25-1, with D maybe TRBD1 (6 bases). The CDR3 contains 14 residues. V lost 4 bases to trimming and J lost 3 bases, with 9 bases between them. CDR1 is MGHDK, CDR2 SYGVNS, per germline.

The chain couples TRBV19 to TRBJ1-1, with 7 bases fitting TRBD1. Losses at the gene ends were 6 bases for V and 2 bases for J; bases not matched to a gene: 9. Germline V gene lookup returns CDR1 LNHDA and CDR2 SQIVND (reference sequence). This CDR3 spans 15 amino acids. CDR3 in DNA: TGTGCCAGTAGGATACGAAGGACAGGAAACACTGAAGCTTTCTTT. It specifies CASRIRRTGNTEAFF.

The chain is built from TRBV7-9 and TRBJ2-1, with no clear D. Germline V gene sequence: CDR1 SEHNR, CDR2 FQNEAQ (reference sequence). The V and J ends lost 5 bases and 10 bases respectively, with 21 bases between them. This CDR3 contains 15 residues. CDR3 protein: CASSNLLNVMAEQFF. DNA for the CDR3: TGTGCCAGCAGCAACCTACTAAACGTCATGGCAGAGCAGTTCTTC.

The gene calls are TRBV5-4 and TRBJ2-7; 9 nucleotides align to TRBD2. V trimming: 4 bases; J trimming: 1 base; junction bases outside the gene matches: 9. Germline V lookup: CDR1 SGHNT, CDR2 YYREEE (reference sequence). The CDR3 runs 16 residues. The CDR3 bases are TGTGCCAGCAGCCGGAGACTAGCGGAGGGTTCCTACGAGCAGTACGTC. This encodes CASSRRLAEGSYEQYV.

The chain recombines TRBV29-1 with TRBJ2-1; maybe TRBD2 (5 bases). CDR1 SQVTM and CDR2 ANQGSEA come from the germline V gene. The CDR3 runs to 12 residues. The CDR3 loop is CIGESSYNEQFF. The CDR3 DNA follows: TGCATCGGGGAGAGCTCCTACAATGAGCAGTTCTTC.

This rearrangement joins TRBV13 to TRBJ1-2; D possibly corresponds to TRBD1 (6 bases). The V end was cut by 6 bases, the J end by 8 bases, with 16 bases between. CDR3 size: 13 residues. CDR1 and CDR2 (germline): PRHDT, FYEKMQ (reference sequence). The CDR3 loop is CASRTTGSRGYTF. The CDR3 region has the DNA TGTGCCAGCAGAACTACAGGGAGTAGGGGCTACACCTTC.

V usage is TRBV27 and J usage is TRBJ2-2; D remains unclear. This CDR3 comprises 13 residues. Trimming left V 2 bases short and J 6 bases short, with 7 bases between. Germline CDR1 and CDR2: MNHEY and SMNVEV (reference sequence). CDR3 DNA: TGTGCCAGCAGTTTACAACGGGCCGGGGAGCTGTTTTTT. It codes for CASSLQRAGELFF.

V usage is TRBV7-8 and J usage is TRBJ2-2; D may be TRBD1 (6 bases). Germline V gene sequence: CDR1 SGHVS, CDR2 FQNEAQ. Deletions cut 6 bases from V and 1 base from J, with 9 bases between. CDR3 length equals 14 residues. CDR3 in DNA: TGTGCCAGCAGGATAGGGGGGAACACCGGGGAGCTGTTTTTT. Translating gives CASRIGGNTGELFF.

V gene TRBV11-3 combines with J gene TRBJ2-1, with a weak D call TRBD1 (6 bases). This CDR3 has 12 amino acids. Trimming stripped 4 bases from V and 15 bases from J, with 16 bases between. Germline loops: CDR1 SGHNT, CDR2 YENEEA. CDR3 in amino acids: CASSSSGTFPFF. The CDR3 DNA sequence: TGTGCCAGCAGCTCATCCGGGACATTCCCGTTCTTC.

The J gene is TRBJ2-1, the V gene TRBV27; TRBD1 might be the D (7 bases). Germline-derived CDR1 and CDR2 are MNHEY and SMNVEV (reference sequence). V dropped 1 base and J dropped 9 bases, with 16 bases sitting between them. This CDR3 region has 15 residues. CDR3 loop: CASSLLAGQIGEQFF. As DNA, the CDR3 is TGTGCCAGCAGTTTATTGGCGGGACAGATCGGTGAGCAGTTCTTC.

The chain recombines TRBV5-1 with TRBJ2-7, with 8 nucleotides matching TRBD1. The CDR3 loop spans 15 amino acids. With V trimmed by 4 bases and J by 0 bases, 6 bases remained unmatched. Germline V CDR1 and CDR2: SGHRS, YFSETQ. The CDR3 DNA follows: TGCGCCAGCAGCCTGGACAGGGTAAGCTCCTACGAGCAGTACTTC. This sequence encodes CASSLDRVSSYEQYF.